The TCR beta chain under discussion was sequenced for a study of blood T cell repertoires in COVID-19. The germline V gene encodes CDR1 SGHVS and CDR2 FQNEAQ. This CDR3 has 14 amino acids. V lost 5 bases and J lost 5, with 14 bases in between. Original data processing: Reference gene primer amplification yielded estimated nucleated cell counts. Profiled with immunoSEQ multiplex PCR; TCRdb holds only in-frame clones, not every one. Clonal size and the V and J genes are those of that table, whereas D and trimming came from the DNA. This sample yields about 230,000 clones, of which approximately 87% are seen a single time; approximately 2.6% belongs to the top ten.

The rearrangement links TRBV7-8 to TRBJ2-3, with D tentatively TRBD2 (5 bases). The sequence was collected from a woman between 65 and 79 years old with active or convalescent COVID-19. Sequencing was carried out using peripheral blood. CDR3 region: CASSPPGSGDTQYF. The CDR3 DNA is TGTGCCAGCAGCCCGCCGGGGAGCGGAGATACGCAGTATTTT.